This TCR beta chain comes out of a study of cytomegalovirus exposure and HLA in healthy donors. General observations from the study: Using the classifier, cytomegalovirus status was reportedly diagnosed with high specificity and sensitivity.

The PCR made use of 60 Vbeta and 13 Jbeta primers. The protocol was immunoSEQ multiplex PCR, while the TCRdb copy is restricted to in-frame clones and leaves out a portion. The data hold 100,000 to 150,000 clones, with 77% observed a single time. This CDR3 region has 15 residues. Germline CDR1 and CDR2: MDHEN and SYDVKM. The ends lost 4 bases at V and 4 bases at J; junction bases unmatched: 8. This clone has a single count. As yet, its antigen is unknown. The chain uses TRBV28 and TRBJ1-2; 8 nucleotides align to TRBD1. This receptor was obtained from a male donor in good health and CMV-seropositive. The source material was PBMCs. The CDR3 protein is CASSSLDREIYGYTF. The DNA of the CDR3 is TGTGCCAGCAGTTCATTGGACAGGGAGATCTATGGCTACACCTTC.